Included here is one T cell receptor beta chain sequence, with context. The data originate from a study of T cell changes during pregnancy in multiple sclerosis. The V end was cut by 5 bases, the J end by 8 bases, with 14 bases between. There are 14 residues in the CDR3. Per germline, CDR1 SGHRS and CDR2 YFSETQ. This table comes from immunoSEQ multiplex PCR, and its TCRdb copy is limited to in-frame clones, with some not included. This sample has approximately 82,000 clones, with over 80% found just once. The TCR was taken from a female donor with multiple sclerosis, enrolled in a pregnancy study. This rearrangement joins TRBV5-1 to TRBJ1-6; D may be TRBD1 (6 bases). This sample comprised CD4+ T cells from peripheral blood mononuclear cells, obtained in the second trimester of pregnancy. CDR3 sequence (DNA): TGCGCCAGCAGGCCCACAGGGTTCGATTCACCCCTCCACTTT. This sequence encodes CASRPTGFDSPLHF.